These 5 T cell receptor beta chains came from one sample sequenced in a study of T-cell reconstitution after alpha-beta-depleted transplantation in children. Unique molecular identifiers were used in preparing the TCRbeta library. TCRdb analysed the PCR reads with MiXCR anew, one entry per CDR3 protein. The table records about 200,000 distinct CDR3 sequences, about 8.7% of them present only once. The specimen was PBMCs, mostly from graft donor cells, collected 360 days after TCRalphabeta/CD19-depleted stem cell transplant. The receptor source for this set is a male patient aged 2 to 9 who had a stem cell transplant for acute myeloid leukemia, so the T cells may come from the graft donor.

This clonotype showed up many times. The J gene is TRBJ2-5, the V gene TRBV5-1; 7 bases match TRBD1. The V and J ends lost 4 bases and 5 bases, in that order; junction bases with no gene match: 11. Germline V lookup: CDR1 SGHRS, CDR2 YFSETQ. This CDR3 has 15 residues. In DNA form, the CDR3 reads TGCGCCAGCAGCCTCAGACAGGGCCGGGGCGAGACCCAGTACTTC. Translated: CASSLRQGRGETQYF.

This clonotype was seen ten or more times. The chain links TRBV5-8 to TRBJ1-2, with unresolved D. Germline V gene data show CDR1 as SGHTS and CDR2 as YDEGEE. V was shortened by 2 bases and J by 5 bases, with 7 bases between the two germline ends. The CDR3 is 12 residues long. In nucleotides, the CDR3 is TGTGCCAGCAGCTTACAGCCGTATGGCTACACCTTC. The encoded protein is CASSLQPYGYTF.

This clonotype was counted many times. The chain has TRBV12-3 or TRBV12-4 and TRBJ2-2; D might be TRBD2 (6 bases). CDR3 length: 14 residues. The V end lost 2 bases, the J end lost 6 bases, and 10 bases lay between the germline ends. The CDR3 nucleotides are TGTGCCAGCAGTTTAAGGGGCGGGGCCGGGGAGCTGTTTTTT. Translation gives CASSLRGGAGELFF.

This clonotype was seen a few times. J is TRBJ2-3 and V is TRBV3-1, with D perhaps matching TRBD2 (7 bases). The V and J ends lost 1 base and 6 bases respectively, with 14 bases between them. CDR3 length equals 15 residues. Germline V lookup: CDR1 LGHDT, CDR2 YNNKEL (reference sequence). The CDR3 DNA follows: TGTGCCAGCAGCCAAGTGGCGGCGGGGGCCGATACGCAGTATTTT. The encoded protein is CASSQVAAGADTQYF.

This clonotype was detected only a few times. The chain links TRBV7-2 to TRBJ1-2, with D maybe TRBD1 (5 bases). The CDR3 is 14 residues long. V was trimmed by 4 bases and J by 0 bases, leaving 9 bases between them. Germline loops: CDR1 SGHTA, CDR2 FQGNSA. The CDR3 loop reads CASSSQGANYGYTF. In DNA form, the CDR3 reads TGTGCCAGCAGCTCTCAGGGAGCTAACTATGGCTACACCTTC.